The clone carrying this T cell receptor (beta chain) came up a few times. Its antigen is unknown. This CDR3 is 14 amino acids long. With 0 bases removed from V and 10 bases from J, the gap between germline ends came to 14 bases. The germline CDR1 and CDR2 sequences are SGHRS and YFSETQ. This sample was taken from a study of beta chain features in type 1 diabetes. Every isolated RNA sample was fully reverse transcribed, so sequencing captured expressed TCRB transcripts. The assay was immunoSEQ multiplex PCR, and TCRdb's table has in-frame clones only and misses some. The table has around 310,000 clones, approximately 13% seen once. Study-wide points: Type 1 diabetes patients had TCRB CDR3s that were shorter (moderately but significantly so) in all four CD4+ subsets.

V usage is TRBV5-1 and J usage is TRBJ2-1; D gene unclear. Material for sequencing was naive CD4+ T cells from blood. This sequence was found in a woman between 18 and 29 years old with type 1 diabetes. The CDR3 sequence: CASSLDSSSGEQFF. The CDR3 region has the DNA TGCGCCAGCAGCTTGGATAGTAGCTCCGGGGAGCAGTTCTTC.